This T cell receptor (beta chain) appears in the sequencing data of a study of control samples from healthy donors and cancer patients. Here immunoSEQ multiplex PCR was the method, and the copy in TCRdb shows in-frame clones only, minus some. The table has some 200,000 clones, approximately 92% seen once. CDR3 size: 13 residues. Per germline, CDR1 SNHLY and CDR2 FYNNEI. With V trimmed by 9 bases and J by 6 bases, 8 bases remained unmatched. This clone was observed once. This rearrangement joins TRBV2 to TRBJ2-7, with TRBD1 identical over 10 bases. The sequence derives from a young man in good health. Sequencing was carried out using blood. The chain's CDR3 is CARLDRGSGEQYF. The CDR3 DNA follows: TGTGCCAGATTGGACAGGGGGTCGGGCGAGCAGTACTTC.